This T cell receptor (beta chain) emerged from a study of T cells after yellow fever vaccination. Whole-study context: Low-cell-number fractions underwent preparation using SMART-Seq v4 Ultra Low Input.

Template switching by 5'RACE produced TCR cDNA, adding a universal primer site and UMIs. MiXCR, applied by TCRdb to the 5' RACE reads, yields one record per CDR3 protein. The table records around 550,000 distinct CDR3 sequences, under 25% of them present only once. The V segment lost 6 bases and the J segment 3 bases; nucleotides outside the gene matches: 8. The germline V gene has CDR1 LNHDA and CDR2 SQIVND (reference sequence). The CDR3 runs to 15 residues. General study results and limits: Post-booster repertoires contained most primary-vaccination clones again (96% CD4, 85% to 90% CD8).

This clonotype was detected ten times or more. The antigen is not known. This material consisted of PBMCs, taken 15 days after the yellow fever booster vaccination. The chain links TRBV19 to TRBJ1-1; 9 nucleotides align to TRBD1. This sequence was found in a man aged 25 to 40 who received the YFV17D yellow fever vaccine. The DNA of the CDR3 is TGTGCCAGTAGCGGACAGGGGAGGTTGTACACTGAAGCTTTCTTT. Its translation is CASSGQGRLYTEAFF.